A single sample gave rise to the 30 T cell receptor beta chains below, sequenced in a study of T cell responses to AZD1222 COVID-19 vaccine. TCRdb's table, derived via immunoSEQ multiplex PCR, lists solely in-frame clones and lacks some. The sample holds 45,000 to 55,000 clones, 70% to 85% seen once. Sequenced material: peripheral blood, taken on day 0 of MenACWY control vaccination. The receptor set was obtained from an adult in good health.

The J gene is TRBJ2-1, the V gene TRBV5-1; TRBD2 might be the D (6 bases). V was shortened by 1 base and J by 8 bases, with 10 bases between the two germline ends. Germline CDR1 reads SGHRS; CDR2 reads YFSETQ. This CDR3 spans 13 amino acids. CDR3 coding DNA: TGCGCCAGCAGCTTGAGGGGAGGCTATGAGCAGTTCTTC. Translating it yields CASSLRGGYEQFF.

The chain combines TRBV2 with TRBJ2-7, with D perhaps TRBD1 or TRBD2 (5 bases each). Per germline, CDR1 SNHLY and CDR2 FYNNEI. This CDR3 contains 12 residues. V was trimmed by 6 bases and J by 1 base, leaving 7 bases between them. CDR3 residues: CASRGVSYEQYF. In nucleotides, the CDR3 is TGTGCCAGCAGGGGGGTGTCCTACGAGCAGTACTTC.

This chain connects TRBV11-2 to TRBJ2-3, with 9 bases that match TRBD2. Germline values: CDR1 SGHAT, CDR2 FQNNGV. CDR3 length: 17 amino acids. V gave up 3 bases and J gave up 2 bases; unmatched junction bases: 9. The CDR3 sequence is CASSFGAGGQYTDTQYF. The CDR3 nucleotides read TGTGCCAGCAGCTTTGGGGCGGGGGGGCAGTACACAGATACGCAGTATTTT. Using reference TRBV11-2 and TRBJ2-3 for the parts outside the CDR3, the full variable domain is EAGVAQSPRYKIIEKRQSVAFWCNPISGHATLYWYQQILGQGPKLLIQFQNNGVVDDSQLPKDRFSAERLKGVDSTLKIQPAKLEDSAVYLCASSFGAGGQYTDTQYFGPGTRLTVL.

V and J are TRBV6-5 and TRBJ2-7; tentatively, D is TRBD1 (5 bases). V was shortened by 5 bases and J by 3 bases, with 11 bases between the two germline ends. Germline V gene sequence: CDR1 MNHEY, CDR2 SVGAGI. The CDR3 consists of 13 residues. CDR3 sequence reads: CASSIEDNYEQYF. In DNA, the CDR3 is TGTGCCAGCAGTATCGAGGACAACTACGAGCAGTACTTC.

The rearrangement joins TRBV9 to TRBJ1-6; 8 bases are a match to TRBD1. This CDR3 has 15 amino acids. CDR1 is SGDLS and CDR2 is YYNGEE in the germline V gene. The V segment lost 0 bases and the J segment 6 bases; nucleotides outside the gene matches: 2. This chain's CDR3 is CASSVEGQGNSPLHF. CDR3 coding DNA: TGTGCCAGCAGCGTAGAAGGACAGGGTAATTCACCCCTCCACTTT.

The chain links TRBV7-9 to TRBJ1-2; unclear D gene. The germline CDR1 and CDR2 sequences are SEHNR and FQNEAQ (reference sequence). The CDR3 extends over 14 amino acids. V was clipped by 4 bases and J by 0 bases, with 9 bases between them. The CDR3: CASSYGGTNYGYTF. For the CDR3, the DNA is TGTGCCAGCAGCTATGGCGGCACTAACTATGGCTACACCTTC.

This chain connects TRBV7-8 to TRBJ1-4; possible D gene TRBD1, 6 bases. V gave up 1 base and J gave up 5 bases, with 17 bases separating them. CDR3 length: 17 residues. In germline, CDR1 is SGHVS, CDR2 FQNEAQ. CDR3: CASSLGYPGQLNEKLFF. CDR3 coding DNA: TGTGCCAGCAGCTTAGGATACCCGGGACAACTCAATGAAAAACTGTTTTTT.

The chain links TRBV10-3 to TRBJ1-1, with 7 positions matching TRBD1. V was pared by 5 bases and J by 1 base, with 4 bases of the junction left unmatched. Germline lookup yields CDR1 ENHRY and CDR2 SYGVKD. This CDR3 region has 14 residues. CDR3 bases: TGTGCCATCAGTAAGACAGGGACGAACACTGAAGCTTTCTTT. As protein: CAISKTGTNTEAFF.

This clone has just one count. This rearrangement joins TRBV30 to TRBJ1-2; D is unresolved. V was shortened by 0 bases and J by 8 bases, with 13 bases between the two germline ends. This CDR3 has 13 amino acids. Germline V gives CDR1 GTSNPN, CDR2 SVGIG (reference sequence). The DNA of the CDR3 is TGTGCCTGGAGTGTAGTCCCCAACGGGGGCTACACCTTC. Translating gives CAWSVVPNGGYTF.

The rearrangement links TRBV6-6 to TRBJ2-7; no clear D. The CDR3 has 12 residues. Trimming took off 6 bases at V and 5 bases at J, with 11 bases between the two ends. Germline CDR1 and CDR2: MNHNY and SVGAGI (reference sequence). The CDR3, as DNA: TGTGCCAGCAGGGAAGGGAACAACGAGCAGTACTTC. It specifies CASREGNNEQYF.

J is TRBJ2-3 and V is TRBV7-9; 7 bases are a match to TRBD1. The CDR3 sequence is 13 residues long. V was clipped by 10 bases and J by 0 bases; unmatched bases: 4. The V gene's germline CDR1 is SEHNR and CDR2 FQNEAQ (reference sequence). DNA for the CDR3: TGTGCCAAGGGGGCGGCTAGCACAGATACGCAGTATTTT. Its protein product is CAKGAASTDTQYF.

The CDR3 DNA follows: TGCAGCGTTGCGGGGGGCGCCGGTGAAAAACTGTTTTTT. Protein sequence: CSVAGGAGEKLFF. The chain couples TRBV29-1 to TRBJ1-4; D might be TRBD1 (6 bases). V was clipped by 4 bases and J by 7 bases, with 13 bases between them. Germline CDR1 reads SQVTM; CDR2 reads ANQGSEA. The CDR3 totals 13 residues.

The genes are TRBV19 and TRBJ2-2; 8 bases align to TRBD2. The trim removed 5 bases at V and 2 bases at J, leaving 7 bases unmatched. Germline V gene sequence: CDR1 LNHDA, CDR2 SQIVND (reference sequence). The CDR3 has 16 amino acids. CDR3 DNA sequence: TGTGCCAGTAGTCTCCATAGCGGGGCTAACACCGGGGAGCTGTTTTTT. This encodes CASSLHSGANTGELFF.

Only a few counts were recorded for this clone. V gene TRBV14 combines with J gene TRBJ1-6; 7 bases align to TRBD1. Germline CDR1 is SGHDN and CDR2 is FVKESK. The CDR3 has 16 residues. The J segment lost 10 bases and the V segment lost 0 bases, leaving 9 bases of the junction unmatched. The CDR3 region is CASSQDWSRGRSPLHF. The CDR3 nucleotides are TGTGCCAGCAGCCAAGATTGGTCGAGGGGGCGATCACCCCTCCACTTT.

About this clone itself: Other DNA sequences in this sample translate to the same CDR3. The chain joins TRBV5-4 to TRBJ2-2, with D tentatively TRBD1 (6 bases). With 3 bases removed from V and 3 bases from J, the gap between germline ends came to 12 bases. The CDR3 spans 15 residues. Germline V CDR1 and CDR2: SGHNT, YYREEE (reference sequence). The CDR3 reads CASSSGQRDTGELFF. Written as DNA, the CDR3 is TGTGCCAGCAGCTCGGGACAAAGGGACACCGGGGAGCTGTTTTTT.

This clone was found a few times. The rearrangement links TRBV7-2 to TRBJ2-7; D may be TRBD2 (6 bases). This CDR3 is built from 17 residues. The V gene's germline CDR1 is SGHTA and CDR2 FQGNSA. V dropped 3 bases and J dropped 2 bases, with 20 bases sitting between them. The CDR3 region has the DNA TGTGCCAGCAGCTTTTCCGGGACTCTGATCATACCCTACGAGCAGTACTTC. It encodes CASSFSGTLIIPYEQYF.

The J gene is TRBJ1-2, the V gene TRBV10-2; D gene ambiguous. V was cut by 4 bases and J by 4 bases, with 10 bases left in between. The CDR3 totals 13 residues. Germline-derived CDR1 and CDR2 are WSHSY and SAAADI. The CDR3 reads CASSAQPIYGYTF. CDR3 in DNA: TGCGCCAGCAGTGCGCAGCCGATCTATGGCTACACCTTC.

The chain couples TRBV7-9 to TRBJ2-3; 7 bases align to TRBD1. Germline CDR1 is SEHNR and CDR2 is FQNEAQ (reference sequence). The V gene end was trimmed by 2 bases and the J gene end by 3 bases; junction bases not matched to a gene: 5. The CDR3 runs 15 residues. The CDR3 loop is CASSLKAGGTDTQYF. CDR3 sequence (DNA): TGTGCCAGCAGCTTAAAGGCAGGGGGAACAGATACGCAGTATTTT.

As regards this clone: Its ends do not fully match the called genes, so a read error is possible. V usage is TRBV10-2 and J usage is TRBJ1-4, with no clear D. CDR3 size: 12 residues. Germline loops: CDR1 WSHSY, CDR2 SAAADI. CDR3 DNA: TGCGCCAGCAGTGAGTCGAGGGTGGACTTGGTTTTT. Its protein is CASSESRVDLVF.

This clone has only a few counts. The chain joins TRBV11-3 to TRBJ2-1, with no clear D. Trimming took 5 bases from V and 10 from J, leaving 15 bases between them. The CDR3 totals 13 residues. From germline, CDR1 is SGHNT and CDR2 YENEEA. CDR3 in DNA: TGTGCCAGCAGCCCCCAGTTTGGCACGGAGCAGTTCTTC. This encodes CASSPQFGTEQFF.

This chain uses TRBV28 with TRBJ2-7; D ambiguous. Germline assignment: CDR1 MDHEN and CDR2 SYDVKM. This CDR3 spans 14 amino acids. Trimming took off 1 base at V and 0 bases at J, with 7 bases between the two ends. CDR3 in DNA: TGTGCCAGCAGTTTATTTGCCTACTCCTACGAGCAGTACTTC. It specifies CASSLFAYSYEQYF.

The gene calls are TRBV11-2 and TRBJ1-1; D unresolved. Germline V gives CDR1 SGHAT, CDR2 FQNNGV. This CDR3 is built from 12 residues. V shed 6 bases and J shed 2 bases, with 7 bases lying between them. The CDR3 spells CASRSPNTEAFF. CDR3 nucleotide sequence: TGTGCCAGCAGGTCCCCAAACACTGAAGCTTTCTTT.

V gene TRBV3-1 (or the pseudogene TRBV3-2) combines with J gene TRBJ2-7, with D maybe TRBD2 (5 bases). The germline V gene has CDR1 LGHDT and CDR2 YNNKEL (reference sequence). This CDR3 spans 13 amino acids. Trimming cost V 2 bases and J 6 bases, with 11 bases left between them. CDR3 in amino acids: CASSQTAGSEQYV. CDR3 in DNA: TGTGCCAGCAGCCAAACCGCGGGTTCCGAGCAGTACGTC.

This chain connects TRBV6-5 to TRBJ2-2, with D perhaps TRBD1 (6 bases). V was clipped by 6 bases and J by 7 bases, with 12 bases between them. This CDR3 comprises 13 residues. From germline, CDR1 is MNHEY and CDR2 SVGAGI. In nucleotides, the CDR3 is TGTGCCAGCAGAACAGGGTTTGTCGGGGAGCTGTTTTTT. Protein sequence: CASRTGFVGELFF.

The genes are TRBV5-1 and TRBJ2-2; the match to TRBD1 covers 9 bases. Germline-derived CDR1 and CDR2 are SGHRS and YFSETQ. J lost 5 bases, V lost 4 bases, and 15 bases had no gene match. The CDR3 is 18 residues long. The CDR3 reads CASSPFGTGNPSTGELFF. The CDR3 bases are TGCGCCAGCAGCCCATTTGGGACAGGGAATCCTAGTACCGGGGAGCTGTTTTTT.

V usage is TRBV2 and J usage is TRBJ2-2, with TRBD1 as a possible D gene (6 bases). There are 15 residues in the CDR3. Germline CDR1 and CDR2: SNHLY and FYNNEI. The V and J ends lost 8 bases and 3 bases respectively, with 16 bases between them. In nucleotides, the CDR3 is TGTGCCAGCGAAGGGGGACCGAGTTACACCGGGGAGCTGTTTTTT. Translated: CASEGGPSYTGELFF.

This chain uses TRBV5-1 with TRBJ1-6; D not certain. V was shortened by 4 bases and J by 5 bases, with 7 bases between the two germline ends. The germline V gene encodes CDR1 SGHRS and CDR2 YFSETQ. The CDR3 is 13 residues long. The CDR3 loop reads CASSGYDNSPLHF. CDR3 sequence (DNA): TGCGCCAGCAGCGGATATGATAATTCACCCCTCCACTTT.

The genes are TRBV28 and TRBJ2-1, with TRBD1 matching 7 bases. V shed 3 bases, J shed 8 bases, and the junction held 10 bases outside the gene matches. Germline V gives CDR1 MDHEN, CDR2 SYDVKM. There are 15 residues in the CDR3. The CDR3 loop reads CASSFGDREFDEQFF. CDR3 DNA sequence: TGTGCCAGCAGTTTTGGAGACAGGGAGTTTGATGAGCAGTTCTTC.

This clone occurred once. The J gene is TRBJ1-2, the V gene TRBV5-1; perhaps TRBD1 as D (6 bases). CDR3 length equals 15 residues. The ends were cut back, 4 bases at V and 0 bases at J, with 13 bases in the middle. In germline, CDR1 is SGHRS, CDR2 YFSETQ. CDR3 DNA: TGCGCCAGCAGCCCCTCCGGGACAACTAACTATGGCTACACCTTC. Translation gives CASSPSGTTNYGYTF.

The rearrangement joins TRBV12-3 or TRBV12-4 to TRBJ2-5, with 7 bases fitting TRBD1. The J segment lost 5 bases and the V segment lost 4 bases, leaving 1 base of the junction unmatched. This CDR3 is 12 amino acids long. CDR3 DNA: TGTGCCAGCAGTTCCAGGGGGGAGACCCAGTACTTC. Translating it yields CASSSRGETQYF.